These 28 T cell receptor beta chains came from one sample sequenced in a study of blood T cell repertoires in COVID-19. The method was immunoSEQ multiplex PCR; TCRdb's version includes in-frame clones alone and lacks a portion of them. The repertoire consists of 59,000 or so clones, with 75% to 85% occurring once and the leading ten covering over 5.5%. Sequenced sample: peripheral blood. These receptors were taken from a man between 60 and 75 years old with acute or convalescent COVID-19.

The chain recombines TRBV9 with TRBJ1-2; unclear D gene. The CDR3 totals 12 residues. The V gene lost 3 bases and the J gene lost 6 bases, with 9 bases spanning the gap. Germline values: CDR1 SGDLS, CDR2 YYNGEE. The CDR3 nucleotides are TGTGCCAGCAGCGACGGGTCGAATGGCTACACCTTC. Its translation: CASSDGSNGYTF.

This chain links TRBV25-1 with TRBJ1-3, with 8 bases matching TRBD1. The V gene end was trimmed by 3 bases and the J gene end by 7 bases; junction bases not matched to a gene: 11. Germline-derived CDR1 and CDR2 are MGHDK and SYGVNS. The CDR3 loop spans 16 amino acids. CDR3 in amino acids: CASSDLSGQGWNTIYF. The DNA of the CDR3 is TGTGCCAGCAGTGACCTCTCCGGACAGGGTTGGAACACCATATATTTT.

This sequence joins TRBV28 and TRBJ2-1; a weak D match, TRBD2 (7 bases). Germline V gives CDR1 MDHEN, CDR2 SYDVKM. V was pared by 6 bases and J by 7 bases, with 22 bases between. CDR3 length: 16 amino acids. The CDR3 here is CASRGLGAGDSNEQFF. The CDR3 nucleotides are TGTGCCAGCAGGGGGTTGGGGGCGGGAGATTCAAATGAGCAGTTCTTC.

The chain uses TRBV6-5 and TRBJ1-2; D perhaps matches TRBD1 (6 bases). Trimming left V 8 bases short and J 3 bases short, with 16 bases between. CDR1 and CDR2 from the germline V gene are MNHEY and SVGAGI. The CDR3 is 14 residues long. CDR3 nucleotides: TGTGCCAGCCGGACTCTCGCAGGGGACTATGGCTACACCTTC. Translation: CASRTLAGDYGYTF.

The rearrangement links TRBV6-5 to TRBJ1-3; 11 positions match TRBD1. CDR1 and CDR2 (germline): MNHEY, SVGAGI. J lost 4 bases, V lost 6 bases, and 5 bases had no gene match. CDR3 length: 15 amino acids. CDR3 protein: CASSKGQGGGNTIYF. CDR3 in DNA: TGTGCCAGCAGCAAGGGACAGGGGGGCGGAAACACCATATATTTT.

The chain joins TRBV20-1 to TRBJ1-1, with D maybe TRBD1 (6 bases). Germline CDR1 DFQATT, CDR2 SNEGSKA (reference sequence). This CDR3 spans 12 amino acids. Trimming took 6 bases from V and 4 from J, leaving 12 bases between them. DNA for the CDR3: TGCAGTGCCAGTCCCAGGGGCACTGAAGCTTTCTTT. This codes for CSASPRGTEAFF.

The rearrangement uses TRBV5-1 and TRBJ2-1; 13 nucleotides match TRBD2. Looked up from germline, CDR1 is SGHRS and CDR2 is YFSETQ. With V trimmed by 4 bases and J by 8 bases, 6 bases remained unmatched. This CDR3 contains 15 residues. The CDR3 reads CASSETSGGADEQFF. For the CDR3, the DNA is TGCGCCAGCAGCGAAACTAGCGGGGGGGCAGATGAGCAGTTCTTC.

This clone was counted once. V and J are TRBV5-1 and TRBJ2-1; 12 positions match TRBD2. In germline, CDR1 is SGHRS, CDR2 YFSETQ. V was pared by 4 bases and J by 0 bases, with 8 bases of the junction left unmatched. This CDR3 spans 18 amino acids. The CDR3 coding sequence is TGCGCCAGCAGCCCGCTAGCGGGGGGGCCCGGCTCCTACAATGAGCAGTTCTTC. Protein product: CASSPLAGGPGSYNEQFF.

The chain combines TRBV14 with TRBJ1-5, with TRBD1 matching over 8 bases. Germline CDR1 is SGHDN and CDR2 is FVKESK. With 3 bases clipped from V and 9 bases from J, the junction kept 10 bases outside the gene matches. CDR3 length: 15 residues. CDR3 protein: CASSQDRAVNGPQHF. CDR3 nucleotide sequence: TGTGCCAGCAGCCAGGACAGGGCCGTCAATGGGCCCCAGCATTTT. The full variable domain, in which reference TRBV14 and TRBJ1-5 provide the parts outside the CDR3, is EAGVTQFPSHSVIEKGQTVTLRCDPISGHDNLYWYRRVMGKEIKFLLHFVKESKQDESGMPNNRFLAERTGGTYSTLKVQPAELEDSGVYFCASSQDRAVNGPQHFGDGTRLSIL.

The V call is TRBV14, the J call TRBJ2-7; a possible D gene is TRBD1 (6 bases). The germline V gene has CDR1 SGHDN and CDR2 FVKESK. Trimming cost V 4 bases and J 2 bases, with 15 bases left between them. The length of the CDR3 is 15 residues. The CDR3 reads CASSLEYRTAYEQYF. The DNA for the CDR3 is TGTGCCAGCAGCCTTGAATATAGGACAGCCTACGAGCAGTACTTC. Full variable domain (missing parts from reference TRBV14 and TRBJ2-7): EAGVTQFPSHSVIEKGQTVTLRCDPISGHDNLYWYRRVMGKEIKFLLHFVKESKQDESGMPNNRFLAERTGGTYSTLKVQPAELEDSGVYFCASSLEYRTAYEQYFGPGTRLTVT.

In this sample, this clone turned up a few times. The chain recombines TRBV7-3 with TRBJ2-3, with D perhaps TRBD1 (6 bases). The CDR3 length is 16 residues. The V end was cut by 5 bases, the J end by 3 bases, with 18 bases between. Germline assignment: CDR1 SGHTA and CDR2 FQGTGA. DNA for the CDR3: TGTGCCAGCAGCCCGGCCGGGACAAGGGTGACAGATACGCAGTATTTT. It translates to CASSPAGTRVTDTQYF.

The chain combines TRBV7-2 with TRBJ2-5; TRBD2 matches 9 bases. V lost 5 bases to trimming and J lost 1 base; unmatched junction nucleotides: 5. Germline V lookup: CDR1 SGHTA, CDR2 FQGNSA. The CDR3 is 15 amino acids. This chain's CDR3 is CASSTPRGGQETQYF. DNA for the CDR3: TGTGCCAGCAGCACTCCGCGGGGGGGCCAAGAGACCCAGTACTTC.

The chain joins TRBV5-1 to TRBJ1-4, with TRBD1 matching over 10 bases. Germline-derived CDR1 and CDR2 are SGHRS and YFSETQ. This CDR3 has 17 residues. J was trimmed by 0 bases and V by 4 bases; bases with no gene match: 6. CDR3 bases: TGCGCCAGCAGCATCGGGACAGGGGCCCCAACTAATGAAAAACTGTTTTTT. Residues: CASSIGTGAPTNEKLFF.

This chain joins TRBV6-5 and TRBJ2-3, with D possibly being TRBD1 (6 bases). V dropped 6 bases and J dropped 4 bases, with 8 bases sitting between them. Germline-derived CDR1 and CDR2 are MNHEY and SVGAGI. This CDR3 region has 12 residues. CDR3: CASRQGPDTQYF. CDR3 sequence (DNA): TGTGCCAGCAGACAGGGTCCAGATACGCAGTATTTT.

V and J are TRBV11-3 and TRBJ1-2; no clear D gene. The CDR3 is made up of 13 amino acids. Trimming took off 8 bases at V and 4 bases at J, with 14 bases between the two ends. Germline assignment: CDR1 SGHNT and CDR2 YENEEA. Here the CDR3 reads CASRSAGAYGYTF. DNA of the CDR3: TGTGCCAGCCGTTCGGCGGGAGCCTATGGCTACACCTTC. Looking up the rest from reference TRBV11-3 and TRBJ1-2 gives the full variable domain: EAGVVQSPRYKIIEKKQPVAFWCNPISGHNTLYWYLQNLGQGPELLIRYENEEAVDDSQLPKDRFSAERLKGVDSTLKIQPAELGDSAVYLCASRSAGAYGYTFGSGTRLTVV.

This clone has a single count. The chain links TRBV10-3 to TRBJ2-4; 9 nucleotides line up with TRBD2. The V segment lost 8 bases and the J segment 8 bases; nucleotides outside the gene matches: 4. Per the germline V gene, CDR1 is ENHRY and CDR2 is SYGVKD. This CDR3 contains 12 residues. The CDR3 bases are TGTGCCATCGGGGCTAGCGGGGACATTCAGTACTTC. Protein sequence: CAIGASGDIQYF.

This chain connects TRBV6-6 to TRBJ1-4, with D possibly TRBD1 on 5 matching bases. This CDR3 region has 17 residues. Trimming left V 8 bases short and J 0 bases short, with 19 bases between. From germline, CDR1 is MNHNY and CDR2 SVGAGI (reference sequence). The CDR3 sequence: CASGPGGTTATNEKLFF. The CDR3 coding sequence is TGTGCCAGCGGTCCCGGAGGGACGACTGCAACTAATGAAAAACTGTTTTTT.

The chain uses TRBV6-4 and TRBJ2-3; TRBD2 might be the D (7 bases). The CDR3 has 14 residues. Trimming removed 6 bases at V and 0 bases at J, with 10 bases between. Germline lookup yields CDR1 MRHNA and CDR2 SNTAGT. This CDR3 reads CASRAGASTDTQYF. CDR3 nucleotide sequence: TGTGCCAGCAGGGCGGGGGCTAGCACAGATACGCAGTATTTT.

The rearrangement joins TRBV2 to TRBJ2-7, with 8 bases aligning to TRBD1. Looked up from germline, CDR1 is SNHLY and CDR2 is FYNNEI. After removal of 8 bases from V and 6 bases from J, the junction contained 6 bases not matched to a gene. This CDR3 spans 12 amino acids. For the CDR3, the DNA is TGTGCCAGCTCGCAGGGGGCCCGCGAGCAGTACTTC. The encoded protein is CASSQGAREQYF.

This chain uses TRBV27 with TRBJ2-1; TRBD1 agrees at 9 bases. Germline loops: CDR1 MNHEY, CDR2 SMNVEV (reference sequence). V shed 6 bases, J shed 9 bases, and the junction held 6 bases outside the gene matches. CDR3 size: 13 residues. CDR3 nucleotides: TGTGCCAGCAGACTACAGGGGGCAGGTGAGCAGTTCTTC. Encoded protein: CASRLQGAGEQFF.

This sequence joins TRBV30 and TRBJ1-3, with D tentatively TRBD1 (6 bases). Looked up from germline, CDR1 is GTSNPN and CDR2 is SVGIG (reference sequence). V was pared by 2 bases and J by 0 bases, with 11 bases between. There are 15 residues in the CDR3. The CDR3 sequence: CAWSKDRISGNTIYF. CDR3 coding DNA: TGTGCCTGGAGTAAAGACAGGATCTCTGGAAACACCATATATTTT.

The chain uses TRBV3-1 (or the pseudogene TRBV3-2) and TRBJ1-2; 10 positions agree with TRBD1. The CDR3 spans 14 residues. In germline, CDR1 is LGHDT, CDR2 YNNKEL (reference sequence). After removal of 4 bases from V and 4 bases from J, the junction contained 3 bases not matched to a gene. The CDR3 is CASSPTGGAYGYTF. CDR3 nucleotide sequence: TGTGCCAGCAGCCCGACAGGGGGCGCCTATGGCTACACCTTC.

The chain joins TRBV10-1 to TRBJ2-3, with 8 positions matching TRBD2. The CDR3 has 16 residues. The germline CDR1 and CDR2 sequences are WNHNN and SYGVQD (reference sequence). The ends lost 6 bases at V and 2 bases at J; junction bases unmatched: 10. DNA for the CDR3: TGCGCCAGCAGCCCCGGGGTAGCGGGGTACACAGATACGCAGTATTTT. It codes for CASSPGVAGYTDTQYF.

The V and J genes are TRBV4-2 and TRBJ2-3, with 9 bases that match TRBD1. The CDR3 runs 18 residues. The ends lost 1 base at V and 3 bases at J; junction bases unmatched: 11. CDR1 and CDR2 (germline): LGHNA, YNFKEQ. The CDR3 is CASSQVRLGTGKTDTQYF. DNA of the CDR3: TGTGCCAGCAGCCAAGTGAGGCTCGGGACAGGGAAGACAGATACGCAGTATTTT.

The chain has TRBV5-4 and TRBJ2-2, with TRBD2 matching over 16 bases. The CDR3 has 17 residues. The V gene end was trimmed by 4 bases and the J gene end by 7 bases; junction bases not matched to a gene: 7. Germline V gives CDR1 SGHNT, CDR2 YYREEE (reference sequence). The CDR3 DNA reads TGTGCCAGCAGCCAGGGACTAGCGGGGGGGCGAAGCGGGGAGCTGTTTTTT. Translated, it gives CASSQGLAGGRSGELFF.

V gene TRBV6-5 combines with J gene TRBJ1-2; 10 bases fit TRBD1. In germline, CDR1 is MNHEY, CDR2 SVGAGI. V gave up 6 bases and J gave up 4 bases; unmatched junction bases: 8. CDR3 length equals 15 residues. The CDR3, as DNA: TGTGCCAGCAGAAAGTCGACAGGGGGCGCCTATGGCTACACCTTC. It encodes CASRKSTGGAYGYTF.

The CDR3 DNA is TGCGCCAGCAGCTTGGGGACAGGGGAACGGCAGTACTTC. Protein: CASSLGTGERQYF. This chain joins TRBV5-1 and TRBJ2-7; 9 nucleotides line up with TRBD1. Germline assignment: CDR1 SGHRS and CDR2 YFSETQ. This CDR3 comprises 13 residues. V was pared by 0 bases and J by 9 bases, with 4 bases of the junction left unmatched.

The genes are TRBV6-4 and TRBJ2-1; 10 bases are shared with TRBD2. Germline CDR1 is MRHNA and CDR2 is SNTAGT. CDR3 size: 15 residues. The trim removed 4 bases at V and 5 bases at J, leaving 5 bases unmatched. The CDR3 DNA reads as TGTGCCAGCAGTGTATCTAGCGGGGGAAACAATGAGCAGTTCTTC. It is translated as CASSVSSGGNNEQFF.